These 23 T cell receptor beta chains were sequenced from one sample in a study of blood T cell repertoires in COVID-19 (dated by TCRdb to about 2020). The library came from the immunoSEQ multiplex PCR assay. Entries here come from immuneACCESS through TCRdb and include only in-frame sequences with V and J called. Some clones fail to appear in such tables; in the studies checked, an unresolved V gene covers under half of the shortfall, and the cause of the remainder is unknown. The sample includes about 66,000 clones, with 90% to 95% observed a single time. Less than 8% of the sample lies in the top ten. The sequenced material came from peripheral blood. All receptors come from a human donor in a cohort sampled during active COVID-19.

The chain uses TRBV7-9 and TRBJ2-5, with TRBD2 matching 8 bases. Trimming at V came to 5 bases and at J to 4 bases, leaving 12 bases not matched to a gene. The germline CDR1 and CDR2 sequences are SEHNR and FQNEAQ (reference sequence). This CDR3 has 16 amino acids. The CDR3 protein is CASSPGGGRRGETQYF. The CDR3 bases are TGTGCCAGCAGCCCGGGGGGGGGTAGAAGAGGAGAGACCCAGTACTTC.

The chain carries TRBV6-5 and TRBJ2-5; the match to TRBD1 covers 10 bases. The CDR3 runs to 15 residues. V trimming: 2 bases; J trimming: 3 bases; junction bases outside the gene matches: 3. Germline CDR1 MNHEY, CDR2 SVGAGI. The CDR3 bases are TGTGCCAGCAGTTACGGGGACAGGGGTGAAGAGACCCAGTACTTC. Its protein product is CASSYGDRGEETQYF.

This chain uses TRBV7-3 with TRBJ2-1, with 9 bases matching TRBD1. The CDR3 consists of 15 residues. J was trimmed by 1 base and V by 5 bases; bases with no gene match: 3. The V gene's germline CDR1 is SGHTA and CDR2 FQGTGA. Here the CDR3 reads CASSQGTGSYNEQFF. The DNA of the CDR3 is TGTGCCAGCAGCCAAGGGACAGGGTCCTACAATGAGCAGTTCTTC.

J is TRBJ2-5 and V is TRBV4-3, with 7 bases lining up with TRBD2. V shed 0 bases and J 1 base; nucleotides not matched to a gene: 2. This CDR3 is built from 15 residues. Germline CDR1 is LGHNA and CDR2 is YSLEER. The CDR3 protein is CASSQEAGVQETQYF. CDR3 DNA: TGCGCCAGCAGCCAAGAGGCGGGGGTCCAAGAGACCCAGTACTTC.

V gene TRBV9 combines with J gene TRBJ2-2; 9 bases line up with TRBD2. Trimming at V came to 2 bases and at J to 6 bases, leaving 11 bases not matched to a gene. The CDR3 loop spans 17 amino acids. The germline V gene encodes CDR1 SGDLS and CDR2 YYNGEE. CDR3 sequence: CASSVTVAGADAGELFF. CDR3 nucleotide sequence: TGTGCCAGCAGCGTCACCGTAGCGGGAGCGGATGCCGGGGAGCTGTTTTTT.

The rearrangement joins TRBV7-3 to TRBJ1-3; D gene unclear. The CDR3 is 13 residues long. V lost 2 bases, J lost 4 bases, and 6 bases lay in between. Germline loops: CDR1 SGHTA, CDR2 FQGTGA. The CDR3 spells CASSLYEGNTIYF. The CDR3 nucleotides read TGTGCCAGCAGCTTATATGAGGGAAACACCATATATTTT.

This clone was seen a few times. The rearrangement links TRBV28 to TRBJ1-5; TRBD1 matches at 7 bases. Germline CDR1 and CDR2: MDHEN and SYDVKM. The CDR3 runs 16 residues. Trimming removed 7 bases from V and 0 bases from J; junction bases left unmatched: 9. CDR3 region: CASTHSGTDSNQPQHF. CDR3 in DNA: TGTGCCAGCACCCATTCCGGGACAGATAGCAATCAGCCCCAGCATTTT.

The rearrangement joins TRBV28 to TRBJ1-5; a possible D gene is TRBD1 (6 bases). V lost 3 bases and J lost 1, with 10 bases in between. This CDR3 is 15 amino acids long. In germline, CDR1 is MDHEN, CDR2 SYDVKM. The CDR3 region has the DNA TGTGCCAGCAGTTTCGGTGGACAGAGCAATCAGCCCCAGCATTTT. It is translated as CASSFGGQSNQPQHF.

This clone was counted a few times. This chain connects TRBV5-1 to TRBJ2-2; TRBD2 aligns across 9 bases. Per the germline V gene, CDR1 is SGHRS and CDR2 is YFSETQ. The trim removed 4 bases at V and 7 bases at J, leaving 2 bases unmatched. This CDR3 comprises 13 residues. CDR3 amino acids: CASSGLASGELFF. The CDR3 DNA reads as TGCGCCAGCAGCGGACTAGCGAGCGGGGAGCTGTTTTTT.

CDR3 region: CASSYTGGRRHSPLHF. CDR3 bases: TGTGCCAGCAGTTACACAGGGGGCCGACGGCATTCACCCCTCCACTTT. The rearrangement uses TRBV28 and TRBJ1-6; TRBD1 matches at 9 bases. Germline lookup yields CDR1 MDHEN and CDR2 SYDVKM. Germline trimming cut 4 bases from V and 8 bases from J; bases unmatched to any gene: 9. The CDR3 runs to 16 residues.

The chain employs TRBV28 and TRBJ1-4; D not certain. V was shortened by 10 bases and J by 4 bases, with 4 bases between the two germline ends. Germline V gene lookup returns CDR1 MDHEN and CDR2 SYDVKM. This CDR3 is 10 amino acids long. CDR3 coding DNA: TGTGCCACCCATAATGAAAAACTGTTTTTT. Translation gives CATHNEKLFF.

This chain links TRBV18 with TRBJ2-5; perhaps TRBD1 as D (6 bases). CDR3 length: 13 residues. From germline, CDR1 is KGHSH and CDR2 LQKENI. Trimming stripped 3 bases from V and 4 bases from J, with 9 bases between. CDR3 amino acids: CASSPLRGETQYF. DNA for the CDR3: TGTGCCAGCTCACCTCTCAGGGGAGAGACCCAGTACTTC. The complete variable domain, with remaining parts taken from reference TRBV18 and TRBJ2-5, reads NAGVMQNPRHLVRRRGQEARLRCSPMKGHSHVYWYRQLPEEGLKFMVYLQKENIIDESGMPKERFSAEFPKEGPSILRIQQVVRGDSAAYFCASSPLRGETQYFGPGTRLLVL.

The chain combines TRBV20-1 with TRBJ1-1; D is possibly TRBD1 (5 bases). The germline V gene has CDR1 DFQATT and CDR2 SNEGSKA (reference sequence). CDR3 length: 13 residues. Trimming shortened V by 3 bases and J by 4 bases, and 12 bases separated the two germline ends. Here the CDR3 reads CSASQGVATEAFF. DNA of the CDR3: TGCAGTGCTAGTCAGGGTGTTGCCACTGAAGCTTTCTTT.

The rearrangement joins TRBV28 to TRBJ2-6; the D is unclear. Germline loops: CDR1 MDHEN, CDR2 SYDVKM. The V gene lost 2 bases and the J gene lost 2 bases, with 10 bases spanning the gap. CDR3 length: 16 amino acids. The CDR3 loop reads CASSLGGLTGANVLTF. The CDR3 nucleotides are TGTGCCAGCAGTTTAGGTGGCCTGACTGGGGCCAACGTCCTGACTTTC.

This rearrangement joins TRBV15 to TRBJ2-2, with D tentatively TRBD2 (5 bases). The CDR3 contains 13 residues. Germline V CDR1 and CDR2: LNHNV, YYDKDF (reference sequence). V was shortened by 5 bases and J by 4 bases, with 8 bases between the two germline ends. CDR3 sequence: CATSLAGTGELFF. CDR3 sequence (DNA): TGTGCCACCAGCTTGGCGGGCACCGGGGAGCTGTTTTTT.

V gene TRBV7-3 combines with J gene TRBJ2-1, with unresolved D. The germline V gene encodes CDR1 SGHTA and CDR2 FQGTGA. Trimming cost V 1 base and J 0 bases, with 7 bases left between them. The CDR3 is made up of 15 amino acids. The CDR3: CASSLSSFSYNEQFF. The CDR3 nucleotides read TGTGCCAGCAGCTTAAGTTCCTTCTCCTACAATGAGCAGTTCTTC.

The V and J genes are TRBV5-4 and TRBJ2-5, with 9 nucleotides matching TRBD2. The junction had 3 bases not matched to a gene; V was cut back by 1 base and J by 2 bases. The CDR3 length is 15 residues. In germline, CDR1 is SGHNT, CDR2 YYREEE (reference sequence). CDR3 loop: CASSLTSGPQETQYF. CDR3 DNA: TGTGCCAGCAGCTTGACTAGCGGGCCTCAAGAGACCCAGTACTTC.

V is TRBV11-3 and J is TRBJ2-1; D remains unclear. V lost 4 bases and J 2 bases, leaving 9 bases between the germline ends. The CDR3 totals 14 residues. Germline loops: CDR1 SGHNT, CDR2 YENEEA. In nucleotides, the CDR3 is TGTGCCAGCAGCTCCGCGTTCCCCTACAATGAGCAGTTCTTC. Translated: CASSSAFPYNEQFF.

The chain has TRBV28 and TRBJ1-2; 11 bases line up with TRBD1. This CDR3 has 14 residues. V lost 7 bases, J lost 7 bases, and 8 bases stayed unmatched. The V gene's germline CDR1 is MDHEN and CDR2 SYDVKM. The CDR3 region is CASKPGQGAVGYTF. The CDR3 nucleotides are TGTGCCAGCAAACCCGGACAGGGGGCTGTTGGCTACACCTTC.

Written as DNA, the CDR3 is TGCGCCAGCAGGGAGCAAGCCAATCAGCCCCAGCATTTT. As protein: CASREQANQPQHF. The chain joins TRBV10-2 to TRBJ1-5; D call uncertain. The V end was cut by 6 bases, the J end by 3 bases, with 9 bases between. The CDR3 has 13 amino acids. Germline CDR1 is WSHSY and CDR2 is SAAADI.

The chain uses TRBV28 and TRBJ2-7; 9 bases are shared with TRBD1. This CDR3 contains 14 residues. J was trimmed by 3 bases and V by 10 bases; bases with no gene match: 10. CDR1 is MDHEN, CDR2 SYDVKM, per germline. CDR3 residues: CATVPGQGGYEQYF. The CDR3, as DNA: TGTGCCACCGTACCGGGACAGGGCGGCTACGAGCAGTACTTC.

V gene TRBV27 combines with J gene TRBJ2-1; TRBD2 might be the D (6 bases). The CDR3 extends over 16 amino acids. With 6 bases removed from V and 8 bases from J, the gap between germline ends came to 23 bases. Germline V gene data show CDR1 as MNHEY and CDR2 as SMNVEV (reference sequence). The CDR3 sequence: CASSGSGEAVYDEQFF. The CDR3 DNA is TGTGCCAGCAGCGGGTCGGGGGAGGCAGTGTACGATGAGCAGTTCTTC.

This chain connects TRBV5-6 to TRBJ2-3; 7 bases align to TRBD1. The CDR3 length is 16 residues. The J segment lost 0 bases and the V segment lost 0 bases, leaving 4 bases of the junction unmatched. Germline V gene lookup returns CDR1 SGHDT and CDR2 YYEEEE. The chain's CDR3 is CASSLETGMSTDTQYF. In DNA, the CDR3 is TGTGCCAGCAGCTTGGAGACAGGGATGAGCACAGATACGCAGTATTTT.